One and the same sample provided the 25 T cell receptor beta chains below, sequenced in a study of CDR3 diversity in severe acne. From the PCR reads, TCRdb called clonotypes with MiXCR, one entry per CDR3 protein. The repertoire holds roughly 100,000 distinct CDR3 sequences, with roughly 51% as singletons. Sequencing input: blood. These receptors were collected from a male donor with acne.

The chain couples TRBV29-1 to TRBJ2-5; D remains unclear. Per germline, CDR1 SQVTM and CDR2 ANQGSEA. The CDR3 runs 10 residues. V lost 3 bases, J lost 7 bases, and 6 bases lay in between. CDR3 sequence: CSVEIGTQYF. In DNA form, the CDR3 reads TGCAGCGTTGAGATAGGGACCCAGTACTTC.

The gene calls are TRBV7-2 and TRBJ1-2, with D unresolved. V was clipped by 5 bases and J by 4 bases, with 26 bases between them. Germline loops: CDR1 SGHTA, CDR2 FQGNSA. The CDR3 contains 18 residues. In nucleotides, the CDR3 is TGTGCCAGCAGCCCCACATCCTACCCAAACGGAGGGTTCTATGGCTACACCTTC. It codes for CASSPTSYPNGGFYGYTF.

The V and J genes are TRBV20-1 and TRBJ2-7; 10 nucleotides match TRBD2. Trimming cost V 4 bases and J 2 bases; bases outside gene matches: 5. The germline CDR1 and CDR2 sequences are DFQATT and SNEGSKA (reference sequence). The CDR3 spans 14 residues. CDR3 region: CSAKGLAVAYEQYF. The CDR3 nucleotides are TGCAGTGCTAAAGGACTAGCGGTCGCCTACGAGCAGTACTTC.

Turning to this clonotype: A much bigger clone sits one base away, suggesting this may be a read error. This rearrangement joins TRBV6-5 to TRBJ2-1; TRBD1 matches 7 bases. Germline V gene sequence: CDR1 MNHEY, CDR2 SVGAGI. Trimming removed 11 bases from V and 9 bases from J; junction bases left unmatched: 13. The CDR3 length is 13 residues. The CDR3 DNA is TGTGCCGGCACCAACCCAGGGGGTAGTGAGCAGTTCTTC. It encodes CAGTNPGGSEQFF.

This clonotype was counted ten times or more. This rearrangement joins TRBV10-1 to TRBJ2-5; maybe TRBD2 (7 bases). The CDR3 runs 15 residues. The germline V gene has CDR1 WNHNN and CDR2 SYGVQD (reference sequence). Deletions cut 2 bases from V and 5 bases from J, with 15 bases between. The chain's CDR3 is CASSEGRGAWETQYF. The CDR3 DNA reads as TGCGCCAGCAGTGAGGGACGGGGGGCGTGGGAGACCCAGTACTTC.

This rearrangement joins TRBV7-6 to TRBJ2-7; 12 bases agree with TRBD2. After removal of 0 bases from V and 5 bases from J, the junction contained 2 bases not matched to a gene. The CDR3 has 15 amino acids. Germline assignment: CDR1 SGHVS and CDR2 FNYEAQ. CDR3 region: CASSLATSGSDEQYF. The DNA of the CDR3 is TGTGCCAGCAGCTTAGCGACTAGCGGGAGCGACGAGCAGTACTTC.

The V call is TRBV4-2, the J call TRBJ2-7; TRBD1 matches at 9 bases. Germline CDR1 and CDR2: LGHNA and YNFKEQ. This CDR3 has 16 residues. J lost 3 bases, V lost 0 bases, and 6 bases had no gene match. CDR3 DNA sequence: TGTGCCAGCAGCCAAGAAGTCAGGACAGGGGTCTACGAGCAGTACTTC. Protein: CASSQEVRTGVYEQYF.

In this sample, this clonotype turned up once. The chain has TRBV20-1 and TRBJ2-2; D is unresolved. The ends were cut back, 3 bases at V and 0 bases at J, with 11 bases in the middle. Per germline, CDR1 DFQATT and CDR2 SNEGSKA (reference sequence). The length of the CDR3 is 15 residues. The CDR3, as DNA: TGCAGTGCTAGTCGGCAGGACCCGAACACCGGGGAGCTGTTTTTT. Protein sequence: CSASRQDPNTGELFF.

This clonotype has a count of ten or more. The gene calls are TRBV6-6 and TRBJ1-5; D uncertain. The CDR3 is 15 residues long. The V gene lost 2 bases and the J gene lost 4 bases, with 12 bases spanning the gap. CDR1 is MNHNY and CDR2 is SVGAGI in the germline V gene (reference sequence). In DNA, the CDR3 is TGTGCCAGCAGTTACATAACTCAACGAAATCAGCCCCAGCATTTT. Its translation: CASSYITQRNQPQHF.

This clonotype was recorded many times. The genes are TRBV5-1 and TRBJ1-1; TRBD1 matches at 7 bases. Germline CDR1 reads SGHRS; CDR2 reads YFSETQ. Trimming removed 4 bases from V and 11 bases from J; junction bases left unmatched: 8. This CDR3 has 12 amino acids. The CDR3 is CASSTSTGDAFF. Here the CDR3 DNA reads TGCGCCAGCAGCACATCCACAGGGGACGCTTTCTTT. The whole variable domain, remainder taken from reference TRBV5-1 and TRBJ1-1, is KAGVTQTPRYLIKTRGQQVTLSCSPISGHRSVSWYQQTPGQGLQFLFEYFSETQRNKGNFPGRFSGRQFSNSRSEMNVSTLELGDSALYLCASSTSTGDAFFGQGTRLTVV.

This clonotype is labeled as medium-sized. This sequence joins TRBV19 and TRBJ2-5; D is undetermined. Trimming stripped 9 bases from V and 5 bases from J, with 10 bases between. Germline V lookup: CDR1 LNHDA, CDR2 SQIVND (reference sequence). This CDR3 spans 11 amino acids. The CDR3 bases are TGTGCCAGCAGCCTAGGGGAGACCCAGTACTTC. Translated: CASSLGETQYF.

The chain has TRBV10-1 and TRBJ2-7; the D gene is possibly TRBD2 (5 bases). V shed 5 bases and J shed 7 bases, with 15 bases lying between them. The CDR3 covers 13 residues. Germline V gene data show CDR1 as WNHNN and CDR2 as SYGVQD (reference sequence). The CDR3: CASSSQRTGEQYF. The CDR3 DNA reads TGCGCCAGCAGTTCTCAGCGAACGGGGGAGCAGTACTTC.

The chain carries TRBV7-8 and TRBJ2-7, with 9 positions matching TRBD2. The CDR3 covers 16 residues. V shed 6 bases and J 4 bases; nucleotides not matched to a gene: 13. CDR1 is SGHVS, CDR2 FQNEAQ, per germline. DNA of the CDR3: TGTGCCAGCAGTCACCAAACCGGGACTAGCAATTACGAGCAGTACTTC. It codes for CASSHQTGTSNYEQYF.

The chain combines TRBV5-6 with TRBJ1-5, with 9 bases lining up with TRBD1. The CDR3 is made up of 15 amino acids. Germline V gene sequence: CDR1 SGHDT, CDR2 YYEEEE. Germline trimming cut 1 base from V and 5 bases from J; bases unmatched to any gene: 4. CDR3 region: CASSLYRGLDQPQHF. In DNA form, the CDR3 reads TGTGCCAGCAGCTTGTACAGGGGGCTGGATCAGCCCCAGCATTTT. The full variable domain, rest sourced from reference TRBV5-6 and TRBJ1-5, is DAGVTQSPTHLIKTRGQQVTLRCSPKSGHDTVSWYQQALGQGPQFIFQYYEEEERQRGNFPDRFSGHQFPNYSSELNVNALLLGDSALYLCASSLYRGLDQPQHFGDGTRLSIL.

The V gene is TRBV28, the J gene TRBJ1-4, with D possibly TRBD1 on 5 matching bases. V gave up 5 bases and J gave up 8 bases, with 9 bases separating them. The CDR3 covers 12 residues. Germline assignment: CDR1 MDHEN and CDR2 SYDVKM. CDR3 sequence (DNA): TGTGCCAGCAGTCGGGACGTCGAAAAACTGTTTTTT. Translated, it gives CASSRDVEKLFF.

The chain couples TRBV25-1 to TRBJ2-3, with 7 nucleotides matching TRBD2. Per the germline V gene, CDR1 is MGHDK and CDR2 is SYGVNS. The J segment lost 3 bases and the V segment lost 10 bases, leaving 19 bases of the junction unmatched. CDR3 length: 17 amino acids. As DNA, the CDR3 is TGTGCCAACATTCAGGAGGAACCGGGAGCGGGGACAGATACGCAGTATTTT. Its translation is CANIQEEPGAGTDTQYF.

Notes on this clonotype: A read error is possible here, since a much larger clone lies one base away. The chain joins TRBV6-5 to TRBJ2-1, with 10 positions matching TRBD2. Looked up from germline, CDR1 is MNHEY and CDR2 is SVGAGI. This CDR3 region has 15 residues. The CDR3, as DNA: TGTGCCAGCAGTCGATCTAGCGGGGGTAACAATGAGCGGTTCTTC. It translates to CASSRSSGGNNERFF.

The chain joins TRBV7-9 to TRBJ1-2; D call uncertain. The CDR3 is 13 residues long. V was trimmed by 2 bases and J by 10 bases, leaving 14 bases between them. Germline CDR1 reads SEHNR; CDR2 reads FQNEAQ (reference sequence). CDR3 amino acids: CASSLTSADSYTF. The DNA for the CDR3 is TGTGCCAGCAGCTTAACGTCGGCGGACTCCTACACCTTC.

This clonotype has only one observation. A much larger clone differs by one base, so this may be a read error. J is TRBJ2-7 and V is TRBV4-1; D is unresolved. The CDR3 contains 17 residues. Germline CDR1 MGHRA, CDR2 YSYEKL. CDR3 coding DNA: TGCGCCAGCGGCCAAACCCCCGTGGTGGCTCCAGGCTACGAGCAGTACTTC. Its protein product is CASGQTPVVAPGYEQYF.

The chain is built from TRBV14 and TRBJ2-3, with D possibly TRBD2 on 6 matching bases. There are 14 residues in the CDR3. Germline V gives CDR1 SGHDN, CDR2 FVKESK. Trimming shortened V by 4 bases and J by 4 bases, and 12 bases separated the two germline ends. This chain's CDR3 is CASSLRLEADTQYF. CDR3 DNA sequence: TGTGCCAGCAGCCTTAGACTAGAGGCAGATACGCAGTATTTT.

The table lists this clonotype with a few counts. The genes are TRBV4-1 and TRBJ2-5; D is possibly TRBD1 (6 bases). The CDR3 sequence is 16 residues long. The V gene's germline CDR1 is MGHRA and CDR2 YSYEKL. Between the trimmed V and J ends, which lost 0 bases and 5 bases, there was a span of 16 bases. For the CDR3, the DNA is TGCGCCAGCAGCCAAGAGTTCAGGGGTGGCTTTGAGACCCAGTACTTC. It codes for CASSQEFRGGFETQYF.

This clonotype was seen ten or more times. The chain links TRBV13 to TRBJ2-1; D possibly corresponds to TRBD2 (5 bases). This CDR3 is built from 14 residues. The germline V gene has CDR1 PRHDT and CDR2 FYEKMQ (reference sequence). Trimming stripped 5 bases from V and 3 bases from J, with 11 bases between. This chain's CDR3 is CASSPGGGYNEQFF. The CDR3 nucleotides are TGTGCCAGCAGCCCCGGTGGAGGCTACAATGAGCAGTTCTTC. Using reference TRBV13 and TRBJ2-1 for the parts outside the CDR3, the full variable domain is AAGVIQSPRHLIKEKRETATLKCYPIPRHDTVYWYQQGPGQDPQFLISFYEKMQSDKGSIPDRFSAQQFSDYHSELNMSSLELGDSALYFCASSPGGGYNEQFFGPGTRLTVL.

With respect to this clonotype: A read error may be the cause here, since a much bigger clone is one base away. The V call is TRBV2, the J call TRBJ2-3; D is perhaps TRBD1 or TRBD2 (5 bases each). CDR3 length equals 16 residues. Germline V lookup: CDR1 SNHLY, CDR2 FYNNEI. This CDR3 is CASSPRQSPSTDTPYF. The CDR3 nucleotides are TGTGCCAGCAGCCCTAGACAGTCCCCTAGCACAGATACGCCGTATTTT.

In this sample, this clonotype turned up many times. This chain links TRBV9 with TRBJ2-2, with 7 bases that match TRBD2. CDR3 length equals 13 residues. The germline V gene encodes CDR1 SGDLS and CDR2 YYNGEE. The V gene end was trimmed by 4 bases and the J gene end by 7 bases; junction bases not matched to a gene: 4. CDR3: CASSFPSGGELFF. The CDR3 DNA reads TGTGCCAGCAGCTTTCCTAGCGGCGGGGAGCTGTTTTTT.

The chain is built from TRBV25-1 and TRBJ1-2, with TRBD1 matching 8 bases. Germline-derived CDR1 and CDR2 are MGHDK and SYGVNS. With V trimmed by 6 bases and J by 8 bases, 8 bases remained unmatched. CDR3 length: 13 residues. This CDR3 reads CASSETGEDGYTF. The CDR3 region has the DNA TGTGCCAGCAGCGAGACAGGGGAAGACGGCTACACCTTC.